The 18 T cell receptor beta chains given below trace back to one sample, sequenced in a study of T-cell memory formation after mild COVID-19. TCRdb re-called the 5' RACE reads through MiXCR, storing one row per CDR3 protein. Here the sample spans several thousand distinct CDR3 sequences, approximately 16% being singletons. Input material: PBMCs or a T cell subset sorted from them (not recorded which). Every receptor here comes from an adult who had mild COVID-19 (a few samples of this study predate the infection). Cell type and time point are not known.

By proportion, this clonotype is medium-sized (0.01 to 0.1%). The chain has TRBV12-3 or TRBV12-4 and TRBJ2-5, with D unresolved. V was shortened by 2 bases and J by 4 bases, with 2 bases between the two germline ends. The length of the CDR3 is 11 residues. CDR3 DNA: TGTGCCAGCAGTTTACGAGAGACCCAGTACTTC. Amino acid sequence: CASSLRETQYF.

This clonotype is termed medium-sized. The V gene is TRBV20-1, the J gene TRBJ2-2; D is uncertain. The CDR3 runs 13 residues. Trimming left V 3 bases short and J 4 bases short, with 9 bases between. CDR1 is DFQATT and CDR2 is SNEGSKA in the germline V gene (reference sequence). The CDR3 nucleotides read TGCAGTGCTAGTAGGCCGCGCACCGGGGAGCTGTTTTTT. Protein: CSASRPRTGELFF.

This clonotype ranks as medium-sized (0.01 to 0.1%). Here the CDR3 reads CASTADRVGYNEQFF. CDR3 nucleotide sequence: TGTGCCAGCACCGCGGACAGGGTGGGCTACAATGAGCAGTTCTTC. V gene TRBV7-9 combines with J gene TRBJ2-1, with 8 bases identical to TRBD1. Trimming cost V 7 bases and J 3 bases; bases outside gene matches: 8. Per germline, CDR1 SEHNR and CDR2 FQNEAQ (reference sequence). The CDR3 loop spans 15 amino acids.

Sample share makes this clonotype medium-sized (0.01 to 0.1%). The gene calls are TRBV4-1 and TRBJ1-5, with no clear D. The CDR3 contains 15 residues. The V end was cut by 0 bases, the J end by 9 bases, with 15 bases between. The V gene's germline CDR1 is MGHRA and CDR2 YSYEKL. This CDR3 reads CASSQDPGERSPQHF. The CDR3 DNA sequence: TGCGCCAGCAGCCAAGATCCAGGAGAGAGGTCGCCCCAGCATTTT.

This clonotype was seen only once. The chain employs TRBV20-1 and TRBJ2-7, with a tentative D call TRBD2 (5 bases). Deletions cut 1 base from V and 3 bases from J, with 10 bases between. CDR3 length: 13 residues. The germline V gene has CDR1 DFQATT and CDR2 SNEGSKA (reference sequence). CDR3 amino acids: CSARGNGVYEQYF. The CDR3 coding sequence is TGCAGTGCTAGAGGGAACGGGGTCTACGAGCAGTACTTC.

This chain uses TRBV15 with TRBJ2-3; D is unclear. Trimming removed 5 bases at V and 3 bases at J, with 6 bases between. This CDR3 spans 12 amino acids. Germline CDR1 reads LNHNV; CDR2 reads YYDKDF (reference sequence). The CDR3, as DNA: TGTGCCACCAGCCTCAGGACAGATACGCAGTATTTT. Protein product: CATSLRTDTQYF.

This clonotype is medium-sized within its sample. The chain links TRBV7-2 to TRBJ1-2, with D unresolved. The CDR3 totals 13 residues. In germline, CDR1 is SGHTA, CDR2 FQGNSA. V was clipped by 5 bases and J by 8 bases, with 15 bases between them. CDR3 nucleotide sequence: TGTGCCAGCAGCCGGCGGTTCGGGCCCGGCTACACCTTC. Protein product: CASSRRFGPGYTF.

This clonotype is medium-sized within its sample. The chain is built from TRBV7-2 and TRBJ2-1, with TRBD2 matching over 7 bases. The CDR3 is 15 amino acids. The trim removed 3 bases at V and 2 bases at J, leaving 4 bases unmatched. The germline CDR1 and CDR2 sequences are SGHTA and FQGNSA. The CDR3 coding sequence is TGTGCCAGCAGCTTGGGAGCGGGGACCTACAATGAGCAGTTCTTC. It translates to CASSLGAGTYNEQFF.

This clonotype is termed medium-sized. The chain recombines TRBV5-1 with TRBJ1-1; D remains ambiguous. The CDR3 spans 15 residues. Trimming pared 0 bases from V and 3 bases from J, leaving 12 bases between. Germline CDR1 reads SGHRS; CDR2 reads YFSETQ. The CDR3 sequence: CASSLVQTPYTEAFF. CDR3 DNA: TGCGCCAGCAGCTTGGTACAGACCCCCTACACTGAAGCTTTCTTT.

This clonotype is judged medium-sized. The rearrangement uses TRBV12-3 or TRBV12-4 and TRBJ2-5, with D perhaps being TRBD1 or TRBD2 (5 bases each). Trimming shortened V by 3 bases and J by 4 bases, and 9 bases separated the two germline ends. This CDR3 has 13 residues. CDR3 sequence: CASSFRDGETQYF. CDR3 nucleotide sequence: TGTGCCAGCAGTTTCCGGGACGGAGAGACCCAGTACTTC.

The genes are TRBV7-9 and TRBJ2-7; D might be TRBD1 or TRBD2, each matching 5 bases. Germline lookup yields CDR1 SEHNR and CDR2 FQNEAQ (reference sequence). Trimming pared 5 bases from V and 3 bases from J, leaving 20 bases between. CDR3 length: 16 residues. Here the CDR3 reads CASSGEVDSGSYEQYF. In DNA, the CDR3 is TGTGCCAGCAGCGGAGAGGTCGACAGTGGGAGCTACGAGCAGTACTTC. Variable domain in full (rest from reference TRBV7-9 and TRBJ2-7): DTGVSQNPRHKITKRGQNVTFRCDPISEHNRLYWYRQTLGQGPEFLTYFQNEAQLEKSRLLSDRFSAERPKGSFSTLEIQRTEQGDSAMYLCASSGEVDSGSYEQYFGPGTRLTVT.

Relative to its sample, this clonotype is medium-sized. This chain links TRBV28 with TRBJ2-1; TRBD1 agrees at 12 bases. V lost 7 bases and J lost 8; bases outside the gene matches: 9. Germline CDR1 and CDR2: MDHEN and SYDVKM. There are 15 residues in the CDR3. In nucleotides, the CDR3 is TGTGCCAGCACCGGATCGGGACAGGGGGCCCATGAGCAGTTCTTC. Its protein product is CASTGSGQGAHEQFF.

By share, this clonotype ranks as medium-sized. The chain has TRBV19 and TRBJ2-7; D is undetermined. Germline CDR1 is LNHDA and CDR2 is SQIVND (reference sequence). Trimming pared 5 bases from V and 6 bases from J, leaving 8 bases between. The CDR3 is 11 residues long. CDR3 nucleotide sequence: TGTGCCAGTAGTCTCGGACCCGAGCAGTACTTC. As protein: CASSLGPEQYF. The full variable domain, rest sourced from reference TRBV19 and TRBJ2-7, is DGGITQSPKYLFRKEGQNVTLSCEQNLNHDAMYWYRQDPGQGLRLIYYSQIVNDFQKGDIAEGYSVSREKKESFPLTVTSAQKNPTAFYLCASSLGPEQYFGPGTRLTVT.

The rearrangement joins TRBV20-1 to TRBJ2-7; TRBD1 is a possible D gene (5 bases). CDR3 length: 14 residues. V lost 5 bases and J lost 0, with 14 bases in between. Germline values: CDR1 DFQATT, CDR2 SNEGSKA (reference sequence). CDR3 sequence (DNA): TGCAGTGCTGGACAACTCCACCGCTCCTACGAGCAGTACTTC. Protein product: CSAGQLHRSYEQYF.

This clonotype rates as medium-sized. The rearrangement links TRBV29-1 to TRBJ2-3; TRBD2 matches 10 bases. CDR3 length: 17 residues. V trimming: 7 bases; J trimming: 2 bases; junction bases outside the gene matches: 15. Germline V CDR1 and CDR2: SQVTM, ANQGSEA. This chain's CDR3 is CSGTGFLAGAFTDTQYF. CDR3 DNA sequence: TGCAGCGGGACGGGCTTCCTAGCGGGGGCCTTCACAGATACGCAGTATTTT.

The CDR3 loop is CASSITDRVYEQYF. The DNA for the CDR3 is TGTGCCAGCAGCATAACCGACAGGGTCTACGAGCAGTACTTC. This rearrangement joins TRBV5-5 to TRBJ2-7; 7 bases match TRBD1. This CDR3 region has 14 residues. V gave up 4 bases and J gave up 3 bases; unmatched junction bases: 7. Germline CDR1 reads SGHKS; CDR2 reads YYEKEE (reference sequence).

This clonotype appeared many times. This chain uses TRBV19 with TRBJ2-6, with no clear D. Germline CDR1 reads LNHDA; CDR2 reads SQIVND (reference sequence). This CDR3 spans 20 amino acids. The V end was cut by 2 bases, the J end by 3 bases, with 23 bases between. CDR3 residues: CASSIRPPSVSSVGANVLTF. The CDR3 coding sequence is TGTGCCAGTAGTATACGACCCCCATCTGTCTCCTCAGTTGGGGCCAACGTCCTGACTTTC.

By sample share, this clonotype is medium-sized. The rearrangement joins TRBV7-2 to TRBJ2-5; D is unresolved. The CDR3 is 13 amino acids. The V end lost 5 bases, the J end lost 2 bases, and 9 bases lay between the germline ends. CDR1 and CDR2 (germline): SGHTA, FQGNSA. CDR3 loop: CASSRMRQETQYF. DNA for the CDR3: TGTGCCAGCAGCCGGATGAGGCAAGAGACCCAGTACTTC.